The sample holds one count of the clone carrying this TCR beta chain. The data originate from a study of blood T cell repertoires in COVID-19. Study information: Specimens from acute and convalescent COVID-19 originated in the United States, Italy and Spain. Sources were T cells, B-cell-depleted T cells, or PBMCs; the material itself was cDNA or gDNA.

Original handling: How many nucleated cells were present was estimated from reference gene primer amplification. The data were produced by immunoSEQ multiplex PCR, yet TCRdb's version contains in-frame clones alone and is incomplete. For V, J and clone size, that table is used; D and trimming come from the DNA. The profile shows approximately 71,000 clones, approximately 90% of them singletons. Germline assignment: CDR1 GTSNPN and CDR2 SVGIG (reference sequence). This CDR3 is built from 13 residues. V lost 2 bases, J lost 4 bases, and 2 bases stayed unmatched. This chain links TRBV30 with TRBJ2-1; 7 nucleotides agree with TRBD2. The receptor comes from a woman between 18 and 29 years old with acute or convalescent COVID-19. Material: peripheral blood. The CDR3 here is CAWSSAGYNEQFF. The CDR3 DNA reads as TGTGCCTGGAGTTCAGCGGGATACAATGAGCAGTTCTTC.